This T cell receptor beta chain derives from a study of T cell repertoires in aging, cancer and after chemotherapy. Study-level background: Paired samples before and after chemotherapy came from glioblastoma patients receiving temozolomide-based therapy.

A mixed TRB-A/B primer pool amplified rearranged TRB by multiplex touch-down PCR. TCRdb reprocessed the multiplex PCR reads with MiXCR, giving one entry per CDR3 protein. Of approximately 2,500 distinct CDR3 sequences in the sample, 40% to 55% are singletons; the top ten hold around 4.1%. Amplification of TCR beta used genomic DNA extracted from peripheral blood. General observations from the study: Untreated cancer patients had significantly lower blood TCR diversity than age-matched healthy donors. No conclusions about immunological memory after chemotherapy can be drawn from the repertoire data.

Of note for this clonotype: The antigen remains undetermined.

The sequencing sample was made of blood. The sequence derives from a human donor with a solid tumor.

CDR3 nucleotides: TGTGCCAGCAGCTCCCTTAATGAAAAACTGTTTTTT. It codes for CASSSLNEKLFF. J is TRBJ1-4 and V is TRBV7-9; no clear D. The V end lost 4 bases, the J end lost 4 bases, and 4 bases lay between the germline ends. The CDR3 covers 12 residues. Germline V gene lookup returns CDR1 SEHNR and CDR2 FQNEAQ (reference sequence).